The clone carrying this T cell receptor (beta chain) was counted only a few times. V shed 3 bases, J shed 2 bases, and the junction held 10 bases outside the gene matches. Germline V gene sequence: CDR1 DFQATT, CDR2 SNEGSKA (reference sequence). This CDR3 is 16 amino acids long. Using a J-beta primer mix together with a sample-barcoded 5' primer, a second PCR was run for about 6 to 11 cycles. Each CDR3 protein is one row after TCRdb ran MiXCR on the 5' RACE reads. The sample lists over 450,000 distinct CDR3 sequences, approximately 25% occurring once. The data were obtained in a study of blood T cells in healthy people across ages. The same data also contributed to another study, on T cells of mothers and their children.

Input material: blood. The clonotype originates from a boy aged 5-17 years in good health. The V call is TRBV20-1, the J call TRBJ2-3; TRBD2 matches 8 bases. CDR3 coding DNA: TGCAGTGCTAGTCCACGGGGGGGTGGGGCCACAGATACGCAGTATTTT. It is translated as CSASPRGGGATDTQYF.